These 6 T cell receptor beta chains were sequenced from one sample in a study of radiation and T cells in renal cell carcinoma. The table came from immunoSEQ multiplex PCR; TCRdb's copy has only in-frame clones and leaves some out. The sample shows 100,000 to 150,000 clones, around 90% of them seen only once. The time point is: blood 2 weeks post-SBRT. As for treatment: 15 Gy SBRT to primary tumor, nephrectomy 4 weeks later. The input for sequencing was blood, taken from a patient whose treatment included radiotherapy and nephrectomy. The source of these receptors is a woman in her 70s with renal cell carcinoma.

The chain is built from TRBV11-3 and TRBJ1-1, with D unclear. This CDR3 region has 16 residues. Trimming stripped 5 bases from V and 3 bases from J, with 19 bases between. The V gene's germline CDR1 is SGHNT and CDR2 YENEEA. CDR3 in amino acids: CASSLRGGLGYTEAFF. The CDR3, as DNA: TGTGCCAGCAGCCTCCGAGGCGGACTGGGGTACACTGAAGCTTTCTTT. Filled out from reference TRBV11-3 and TRBJ1-1, the complete variable domain reads EAGVVQSPRYKIIEKKQPVAFWCNPISGHNTLYWYLQNLGQGPELLIRYENEEAVDDSQLPKDRFSAERLKGVDSTLKIQPAELGDSAVYLCASSLRGGLGYTEAFFGQGTRLTVV.

This clone was seen a handful of times. The rearrangement links TRBV30 to TRBJ1-3; perhaps TRBD1 as D (5 bases). Germline CDR1 is GTSNPN and CDR2 is SVGIG (reference sequence). V was clipped by 3 bases and J by 3 bases, with 15 bases between them. This CDR3 region has 15 residues. As DNA, the CDR3 is TGTGCCTGGAGCTCCGGGACGCTCGGTGGAAACACCATATATTTT. Its protein product is CAWSSGTLGGNTIYF.

The chain couples TRBV5-1 to TRBJ2-2; 7 bases agree with TRBD2. The CDR3 loop spans 15 amino acids. The trim removed 3 bases at V and 5 bases at J, leaving 7 bases unmatched. Germline CDR1 is SGHRS and CDR2 is YFSETQ. The CDR3 nucleotides read TGCGCCAGCAGCTGGACTAGGATCAGTACCGGGGAGCTGTTTTTT. Its protein is CASSWTRISTGELFF.

The chain recombines TRBV28 with TRBJ2-5; a possible D gene is TRBD1 (5 bases). The CDR3 loop spans 13 amino acids. Trimming left V 6 bases short and J 12 bases short, with 20 bases between. The germline V gene encodes CDR1 MDHEN and CDR2 SYDVKM. CDR3 DNA: TGTGCCAGCAGCCTCCCGGGCAGACCGACAGAGTACTTC. Residues: CASSLPGRPTEYF.

The chain carries TRBV2 and TRBJ2-2, with D possibly TRBD1 on 6 matching bases. Trimming pared 4 bases from V and 7 bases from J, leaving 10 bases between. The CDR3 has 13 amino acids. Germline V CDR1 and CDR2: SNHLY, FYNNEI. CDR3 nucleotide sequence: TGTGCCAGCAGTGTCACAGGGAGCGGGGAGCTGTTTTTT. Its protein is CASSVTGSGELFF.

J is TRBJ2-7 and V is TRBV5-4, with TRBD2 matching 8 bases. Unmatched junction bases numbered 2, after V lost 3 bases and J lost 0 bases. The CDR3 contains 14 residues. Germline loops: CDR1 SGHNT, CDR2 YYREEE (reference sequence). CDR3 sequence (DNA): TGTGCCAGCAGCTCGGGGGGGTACTCCTACGAGCAGTACTTC. Protein sequence: CASSSGGYSYEQYF. The full variable domain, rest sourced from reference TRBV5-4 and TRBJ2-7, is ETGVTQSPTHLIKTRGQQVTLRCSSQSGHNTVSWYQQALGQGPQFIFQYYREEENGRGNFPPRFSGLQFPNYSSELNVNALELDDSALYLCASSSGGYSYEQYFGPGTRLTVT.